A single sample gave rise to the 21 T cell receptor beta chains below, sequenced in a study of blood T cell repertoires in COVID-19. Generated by immunoSEQ multiplex PCR, the TCRdb table keeps only in-frame clones and is missing some. The table has 95,000 or so clones, approximately 80% seen once. Sequenced input: peripheral blood. The origin of the receptors is a human donor in a cohort sampled during active COVID-19.

The gene calls are TRBV7-6 and TRBJ2-1, with TRBD2 as a possible D gene (6 bases). Per germline, CDR1 SGHVS and CDR2 FNYEAQ. The V end was cut by 0 bases, the J end by 7 bases, with 16 bases between. This CDR3 is built from 16 residues. The CDR3 DNA is TGTGCCAGCAGCTTAGCCGGGGGATCCGTGTGGAATGAGCAGTTCTTC. It yields the protein CASSLAGGSVWNEQFF.

This chain connects TRBV18 to TRBJ1-1, with D perhaps TRBD1 (5 bases). Trimming cost V 3 bases and J 1 base, with 12 bases left between them. From germline, CDR1 is KGHSH and CDR2 LQKENI. The CDR3 length is 15 residues. The CDR3 bases are TGTGCCAGCTCACCCGGCTCCGACAGGAACACTGAAGCTTTCTTT. Its protein product is CASSPGSDRNTEAFF.

The rearrangement joins TRBV5-1 to TRBJ2-4; the D gene is possibly TRBD2 (6 bases). CDR1 is SGHRS, CDR2 YFSETQ, per germline. The ends were cut back, 0 bases at V and 9 bases at J, with 13 bases in the middle. The CDR3 spans 14 residues. The CDR3 DNA follows: TGCGCCAGCAGCTTGGCGGACGGGGGTGGCATTCAGTACTTC. Protein product: CASSLADGGGIQYF.

The rearrangement joins TRBV3-1 (or the pseudogene TRBV3-2) to TRBJ2-3, with 14 bases identical to TRBD2. The V gene's germline CDR1 is LGHDT and CDR2 YNNKEL (reference sequence). The CDR3 extends over 18 amino acids. Trimming cost V 4 bases and J 3 bases; bases outside gene matches: 9. The CDR3 is CASSRGLAGGTGTDTQYF. DNA for the CDR3: TGTGCCAGCAGCCGAGGACTAGCGGGAGGTACTGGGACAGATACGCAGTATTTT.

V gene TRBV18 combines with J gene TRBJ2-3, with 10 bases that match TRBD2. Germline V gene data show CDR1 as KGHSH and CDR2 as LQKENI. The CDR3 contains 17 residues. Trimming took 0 bases from V and 6 from J; bases not matched to a gene: 9. The CDR3: CASSPPRLAGVVDTQYF. As DNA, the CDR3 is TGTGCCAGCTCACCACCGAGGCTAGCGGGAGTTGTCGATACGCAGTATTTT.

This sequence joins TRBV5-1 and TRBJ1-2; perhaps TRBD1 as D (6 bases). V lost 2 bases, J lost 8 bases, and 13 bases lay in between. CDR3 length equals 13 residues. The V gene's germline CDR1 is SGHRS and CDR2 YFSETQ. The chain's CDR3 is CASSLTGSNGYTF. CDR3 DNA: TGCGCCAGCAGCTTAACAGGGTCAAACGGCTACACCTTC.

The chain is built from TRBV4-1 and TRBJ2-7; D possibly corresponds to TRBD1 (5 bases). Germline V gene lookup returns CDR1 MGHRA and CDR2 YSYEKL. This CDR3 spans 15 amino acids. V lost 4 bases, J lost 3 bases, and 16 bases lay in between. DNA of the CDR3: TGCGCCAGCAGCCCACTTACAGGAACCCGCTACGAGCAGTACTTC. Protein sequence: CASSPLTGTRYEQYF.

V gene TRBV7-2 combines with J gene TRBJ2-1; TRBD2 matches 9 bases. CDR1 is SGHTA and CDR2 is FQGNSA in the germline V gene. The CDR3 contains 16 residues. Losses at the gene ends were 4 bases for V and 3 bases for J; bases not matched to a gene: 7. CDR3 protein: CASSSLAGRVYNEQFF. Written as DNA, the CDR3 is TGTGCCAGCAGCTCACTAGCGGGTCGAGTCTACAATGAGCAGTTCTTC.

This chain joins TRBV20-1 and TRBJ2-3; 9 bases fit TRBD2. There are 16 residues in the CDR3. Germline V gene data show CDR1 as DFQATT and CDR2 as SNEGSKA (reference sequence). V gave up 3 bases and J gave up 1 base; unmatched junction bases: 8. CDR3 region: CSASDAGGLGTDTQYF. The CDR3 region has the DNA TGCAGTGCTAGTGATGCGGGAGGGCTAGGCACAGATACGCAGTATTTT.

The chain has TRBV28 and TRBJ1-2, with D possibly TRBD1 on 5 matching bases. CDR3 length equals 15 residues. The germline V gene has CDR1 MDHEN and CDR2 SYDVKM. Trimming removed 7 bases from V and 4 bases from J, with 19 bases in between. The CDR3 reads CASKGNPSSGYGYTF. The CDR3 region has the DNA TGTGCCAGCAAGGGGAATCCCAGCAGTGGCTATGGCTACACCTTC.

CDR3 residues: CASRQALGYGYTF. The CDR3 DNA reads TGTGCCAGCAGACAGGCCCTGGGCTATGGCTACACCTTC. The chain links TRBV27 to TRBJ1-2; the D gene is possibly TRBD1 (5 bases). The CDR3 is 13 amino acids. V gave up 6 bases and J gave up 4 bases, with 12 bases separating them. The germline V gene has CDR1 MNHEY and CDR2 SMNVEV (reference sequence).

The chain carries TRBV18 and TRBJ2-7, with D uncertain. Germline V CDR1 and CDR2: KGHSH, LQKENI. V shed 3 bases and J shed 2 bases, with 5 bases lying between them. This CDR3 comprises 12 residues. CDR3 sequence (DNA): TGTGCCAGCTCACCCCAGACCTACGAGCAGTACTTC. Its protein product is CASSPQTYEQYF.

The chain employs TRBV19 and TRBJ1-2, with a tentative D call TRBD1 (6 bases). This CDR3 spans 13 amino acids. Per germline, CDR1 LNHDA and CDR2 SQIVND (reference sequence). Trimming removed 6 bases from V and 6 bases from J, with 14 bases in between. CDR3 sequence (DNA): TGTGCCAGTAGGATGGGACAACCGGATGGCTACACCTTC. Translated: CASRMGQPDGYTF.

DNA of the CDR3: TGTGCCATCAGTAGACAGGACCTGAGTTCTATGAACACTGAAGCTTTCTTT. Protein sequence: CAISRQDLSSMNTEAFF. The V gene is TRBV10-3, the J gene TRBJ1-1, with D perhaps TRBD1 (6 bases). Germline loops: CDR1 ENHRY, CDR2 SYGVKD. Trimming left V 5 bases short and J 0 bases short, with 19 bases between. The CDR3 totals 17 residues.

The chain couples TRBV12-3 or TRBV12-4 to TRBJ2-3, with D possibly TRBD1 on 5 matching bases. CDR3 size: 13 residues. With 4 bases removed from V and 4 bases from J, the gap between germline ends came to 9 bases. CDR3 region: CASSSRAADTQYF. DNA for the CDR3: TGTGCCAGCAGTTCCAGGGCCGCAGATACGCAGTATTTT.

The chain combines TRBV5-1 with TRBJ1-2, with D tentatively TRBD1 (6 bases). CDR1 and CDR2 from the germline V gene are SGHRS and YFSETQ. The ends were cut back, 0 bases at V and 5 bases at J, with 14 bases in the middle. CDR3 size: 15 residues. The CDR3, as DNA: TGCGCCAGCAGCTTGGACGGGGGGGGCCTATATGGCTACACCTTC. Translating it yields CASSLDGGGLYGYTF.

The chain has TRBV12-3 or TRBV12-4 and TRBJ1-3, with D uncertain. Trimming pared 5 bases from V and 3 bases from J, leaving 8 bases between. CDR3 length: 13 amino acids. The DNA for the CDR3 is TGTGCCAGCAGTCTCTACGGTGGAAACACCATATATTTT. Protein product: CASSLYGGNTIYF.

The rearrangement uses TRBV7-2 and TRBJ2-1; 10 nucleotides agree with TRBD2. This CDR3 has 15 residues. From germline, CDR1 is SGHTA and CDR2 FQGNSA. The CDR3 region has the DNA TGTGGGACAGCTTCATCTAGCGGGAGCTACAATGAGCAGTTCTTC. Amino acid sequence: CGTASSSGSYNEQFF.

This clone has a single count. The V gene is TRBV5-1, the J gene TRBJ1-1, with D possibly matching TRBD1 (6 bases). The CDR3 runs 20 residues. V was cut by 0 bases and J by 0 bases, with 24 bases left in between. Looked up from germline, CDR1 is SGHRS and CDR2 is YFSETQ. As DNA, the CDR3 is TGCGCCAGCAGCTTGGATGTGACAGGCATTTTAAAAGGAATGAACACTGAAGCTTTCTTT. It encodes CASSLDVTGILKGMNTEAFF.

The chain employs TRBV5-6 and TRBJ1-2; 7 bases match TRBD1. With 4 bases clipped from V and 7 bases from J, the junction kept 4 bases outside the gene matches. Germline assignment: CDR1 SGHDT and CDR2 YYEEEE. The CDR3 spans 12 residues. The CDR3 sequence is CASSHRGGGYTF. Written as DNA, the CDR3 is TGTGCCAGCAGCCACAGGGGTGGTGGCTACACCTTC.

The chain carries TRBV29-1 and TRBJ2-2; 7 nucleotides agree with TRBD1. With 8 bases clipped from V and 5 bases from J, the junction kept 5 bases outside the gene matches. The CDR3 length is 12 residues. Germline V gene sequence: CDR1 SQVTM, CDR2 ANQGSEA. This CDR3 is CSFYRGTGELFF. DNA of the CDR3: TGCAGCTTCTACAGGGGTACCGGGGAGCTGTTTTTT.